Below, one T cell receptor (beta chain) is given with its context. Its antigen is still unknown. Germline assignment: CDR1 KGHSH and CDR2 LQKENI. This CDR3 has 17 residues. J was trimmed by 5 bases and V by 3 bases; bases with no gene match: 12. This sample is drawn from a study of T-cell reconstitution after alpha-beta-depleted transplantation in children. Unique molecular identifiers were incorporated during preparation of the TCRbeta library. MiXCR, applied by TCRdb to the PCR reads, yields one record per CDR3 protein. The sample has fewer than 750,000 distinct CDR3 sequences, 25% to 30% seen once; the top ten hold around a third. Findings and caveats of the study: Recipient T cells and thymic progenitors that survived were the source of the high TCRbeta diversity seen at day 60 in some patients. Reportedly, alpha-beta T cells present about two months post-transplant originated from several hundred expanded clones of graft origin. Newly generated T cells supplied most T-cell counts and diversity one year post-transplant.

The chain joins TRBV18 to TRBJ2-1, with TRBD2 matching over 8 bases. The sequencing used PBMCs, collected before TCRalphabeta/CD19-depleted stem cell transplant. This TCR was sampled from a boy in the first two years of life with Wiskott-Aldrich syndrome, due to receive a stem cell transplant. CDR3 loop: CASSPGSSSGRNNEQFF. In DNA form, the CDR3 reads TGTGCCAGCTCACCGGGGAGCTCTAGCGGGCGCAACAATGAGCAGTTCTTC.